Below, 4 T cell receptor beta chains from the same sample are listed, as sequenced in a study of neurological immune-mediated disorders. Using its own MiXCR run on the 5' RACE reads, TCRdb lists one record per CDR3 protein. Seen here are 45,000 to 55,000 distinct CDR3 sequences, over 4.5% observed once, and the top ten hold about 1.3%. The sample comprised CD4+ T cells from blood. Receptors originate from a woman under 30 with multiple sclerosis.

This clonotype was detected many times. This chain uses TRBV29-1 with TRBJ2-5, with D hard to call. Trimming cost V 4 bases and J 5 bases, with 5 bases left between them. The CDR3 covers 10 residues. CDR1 SQVTM and CDR2 ANQGSEA come from the germline V gene. CDR3 protein: CSVVGETQYF. CDR3 nucleotide sequence: TGCAGCGTTGTTGGCGAGACCCAGTACTTC.

At least ten counts were recorded for this clonotype. The V call is TRBV6-2 or TRBV6-3, the J call TRBJ2-3; D is ambiguous. This CDR3 contains 16 residues. Trimming stripped 2 bases from V and 2 bases from J, with 14 bases between. Germline loops: CDR1 MNHEY, CDR2 SVGEGT. The CDR3 nucleotides read TGTGCCAGCAGTTACCGTGGCGGAGATCTCACAGATACGCAGTATTTT. It encodes CASSYRGGDLTDTQYF.

The table lists this clonotype with a few counts. The CDR3 nucleotides are TGTGCCAGCATCTGGGGGGGTACCACTGAAGCTTTCTTT. Translating gives CASIWGGTTEAFF. The rearrangement joins TRBV6-2 or TRBV6-3 to TRBJ1-1; D perhaps matches TRBD1 (5 bases). The ends were cut back, 7 bases at V and 4 bases at J, with 13 bases in the middle. Germline V gene sequence: CDR1 MNHEY, CDR2 SVGEGT. There are 13 residues in the CDR3.

This clonotype was found many times. The chain employs TRBV12-3 or TRBV12-4 and TRBJ1-4; TRBD1 might be the D (5 bases). The CDR3 extends over 14 amino acids. Trimming shortened V by 6 bases and J by 11 bases, and 19 bases separated the two germline ends. The CDR3 loop is CASSTASRGRKLFF. The CDR3 DNA reads TGTGCCAGCAGCACAGCTTCCCGGGGGAGGAAACTGTTTTTT.